The subject of this entry is one TCR beta chain. Mismatch with germline at one junction end may stem from a read error. Amplification yielded TCR beta CDR3 regions, with RNA transcripts as the source. Researchers ran a first-round RT-PCR on the TCR CDR3 using the HTBI primer set. TCRdb re-called the multiplex PCR reads with MiXCR, one entry per CDR3 protein. The sample has 750,000 to 950,000 distinct CDR3 sequences, 35% to 40% seen once. This CDR3 is built from 11 residues. Germline V CDR1 and CDR2: DFQATT, SNEGSKA (reference sequence). This sample is drawn from a study of T cells in Graves' hyperthyroidism and ophthalmopathy.

The chain is built from TRBV20-1 and TRBJ1-5, with D possibly being TRBD1 (5 bases). The receptor comes from a man aged 18-30 years with Graves' hyperthyroidism. The sequencing input was blood. CDR3 nucleotides: TGCAGTGATAGAGAACGGGGGGACCAGCATTTT. Protein: CSDRERGDQHF.